This T cell receptor (beta chain) was sequenced in a study of tumor-infiltrating lymphocytes in primary liver carcinoma. Study in general: These were node-negative, non-metastatic T1-T3 tumors of roughly 4.2 to 10 cm. About 3.65 to 8 million productive TCRbeta reads were obtained from the samples, with similar numbers across tissue types.

Study-wide points: It was observed that only about 7-24% of the top clones appeared in every one of the five tumor regions. The study found a significantly higher top-250-clone fraction in tumors than in blood (p = 0.039).

The CDR3 is 12 residues long. Germline V lookup: CDR1 SGHAT, CDR2 FQNNGV. Starting material of 450 to 500 ng total RNA yielded TCR beta cDNA via a constant-region primer. Three-round nested multiplex PCR performed with slightly modified ARM-PCR produced the TCR beta libraries. Use of TRBV1-TRBV30 forward primers with a C-beta reverse primer characterized the first two PCR rounds, which lasted 10 cycles each. Each CDR3 protein is one row after TCRdb ran MiXCR on the multiplex PCR reads. Altogether 100,000 or so distinct CDR3 sequences are present, about three quarters being singletons, with the ten largest covering around 9.1%. Notes on this clonotype: Antigen specificity is unknown. One end of the junction fails to match germline, which may point to a read error.

Both RNA and DNA were isolated together from roughly 20-30 mg of bulk tissue that had not been sorted. The source is a woman aged 55-69 years with primary liver carcinoma and hepatitis B virus infection. The chain carries TRBV11-2 and TRBJ2-1; D remains unclear. Sequencing was performed on liver tumor tissue from sampling region 5. As for subset: tumor region T5, tumor centre. The CDR3 DNA reads as TGTGCTAGCAGCTTAGAAGCTAGTAAGCAGTTCTTC. This encodes CASSLEASKQFF.